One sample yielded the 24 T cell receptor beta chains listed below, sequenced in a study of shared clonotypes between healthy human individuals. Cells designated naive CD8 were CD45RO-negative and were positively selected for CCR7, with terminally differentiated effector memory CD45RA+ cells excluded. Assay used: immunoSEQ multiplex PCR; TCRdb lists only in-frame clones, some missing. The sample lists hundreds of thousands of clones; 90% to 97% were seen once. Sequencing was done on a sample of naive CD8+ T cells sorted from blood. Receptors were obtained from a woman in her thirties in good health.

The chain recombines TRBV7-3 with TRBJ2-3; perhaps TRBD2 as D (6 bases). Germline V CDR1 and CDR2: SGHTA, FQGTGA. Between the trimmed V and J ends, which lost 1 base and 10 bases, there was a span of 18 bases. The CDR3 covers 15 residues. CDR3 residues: CASSLIGLVRDAQYF. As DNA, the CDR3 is TGTGCCAGCAGCTTAATAGGTTTAGTGCGGGATGCGCAGTATTTT.

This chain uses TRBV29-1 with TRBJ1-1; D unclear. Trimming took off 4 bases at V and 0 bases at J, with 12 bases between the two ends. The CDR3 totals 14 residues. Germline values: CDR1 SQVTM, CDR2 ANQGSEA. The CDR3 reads CSVVGINVNTEAFF. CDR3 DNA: TGCAGCGTTGTGGGGATTAACGTGAACACTGAAGCTTTCTTT.

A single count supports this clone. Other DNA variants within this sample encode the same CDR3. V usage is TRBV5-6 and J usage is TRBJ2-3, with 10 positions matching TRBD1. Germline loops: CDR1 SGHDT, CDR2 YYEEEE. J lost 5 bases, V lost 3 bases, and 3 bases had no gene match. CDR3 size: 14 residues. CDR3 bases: TGTGCCAGCAGCTGGGACAGGGGCATAGATACGCAGTATTTT. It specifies CASSWDRGIDTQYF.

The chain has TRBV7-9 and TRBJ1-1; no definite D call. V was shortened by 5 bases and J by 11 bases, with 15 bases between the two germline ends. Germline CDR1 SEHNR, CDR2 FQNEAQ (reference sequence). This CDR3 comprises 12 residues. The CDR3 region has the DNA TGTGCCAGCAGCCGGGAGCAATCCGGGGCTTTCTTT. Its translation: CASSREQSGAFF.

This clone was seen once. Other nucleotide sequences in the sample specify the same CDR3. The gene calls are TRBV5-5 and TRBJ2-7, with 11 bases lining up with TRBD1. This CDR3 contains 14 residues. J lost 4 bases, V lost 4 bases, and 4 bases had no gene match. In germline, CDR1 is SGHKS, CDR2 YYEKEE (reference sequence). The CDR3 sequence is CASSPGQGAYEQYF. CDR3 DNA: TGTGCCAGCAGCCCCGGACAGGGGGCTTACGAGCAGTACTTC.

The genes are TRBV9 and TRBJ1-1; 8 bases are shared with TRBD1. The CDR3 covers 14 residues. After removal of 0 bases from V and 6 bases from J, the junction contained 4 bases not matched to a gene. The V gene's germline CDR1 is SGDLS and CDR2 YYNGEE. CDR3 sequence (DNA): TGTGCCAGCAGCGTAGTCAGGGGGCGCGCTGAAGCTTTCTTT. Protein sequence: CASSVVRGRAEAFF.

The CDR3 DNA is TGTGCCACCAGCGAACGGGACAGGGACTACGAGCAGTACTTC. It specifies CATSERDRDYEQYF. The rearrangement links TRBV15 to TRBJ2-7; 9 nucleotides agree with TRBD1. V lost 5 bases and J lost 3; bases outside the gene matches: 5. Germline CDR1 LNHNV, CDR2 YYDKDF (reference sequence). CDR3 length: 14 residues.

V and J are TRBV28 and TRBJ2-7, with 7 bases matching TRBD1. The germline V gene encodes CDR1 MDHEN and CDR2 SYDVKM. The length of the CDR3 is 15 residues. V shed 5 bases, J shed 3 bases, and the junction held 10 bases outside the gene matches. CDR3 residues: CASSTVGGGRYEQYF. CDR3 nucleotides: TGTGCCAGCAGTACCGTAGGGGGCGGACGCTACGAGCAGTACTTC.

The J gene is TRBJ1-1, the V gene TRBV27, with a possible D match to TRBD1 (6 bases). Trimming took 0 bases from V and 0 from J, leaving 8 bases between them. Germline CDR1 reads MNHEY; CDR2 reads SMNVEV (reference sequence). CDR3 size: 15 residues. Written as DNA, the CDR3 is TGTGCCAGCAGTTTATCGACAGGACTGAACACTGAAGCTTTCTTT. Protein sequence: CASSLSTGLNTEAFF.

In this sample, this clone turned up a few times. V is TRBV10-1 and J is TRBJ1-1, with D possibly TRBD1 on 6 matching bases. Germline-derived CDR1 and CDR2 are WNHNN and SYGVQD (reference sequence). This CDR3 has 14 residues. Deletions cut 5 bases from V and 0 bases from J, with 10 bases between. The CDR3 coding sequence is TGCGCCAGCAGTTCCGGACAGATGAACACTGAAGCTTTCTTT. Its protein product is CASSSGQMNTEAFF.

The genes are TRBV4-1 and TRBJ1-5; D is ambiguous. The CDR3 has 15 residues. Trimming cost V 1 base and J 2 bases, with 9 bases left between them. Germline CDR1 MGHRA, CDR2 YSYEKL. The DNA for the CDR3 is TGCGCCAGCAGCCAAGTCGGGATCGGCAATCAGCCCCAGCATTTT. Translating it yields CASSQVGIGNQPQHF.

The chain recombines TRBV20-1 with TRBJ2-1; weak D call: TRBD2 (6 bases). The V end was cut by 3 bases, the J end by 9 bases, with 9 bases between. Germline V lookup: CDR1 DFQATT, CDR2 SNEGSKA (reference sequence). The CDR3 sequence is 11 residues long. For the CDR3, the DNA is TGCAGTGCTAGGATGGGGGGTGAGCAGTTCTTC. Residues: CSARMGGEQFF.

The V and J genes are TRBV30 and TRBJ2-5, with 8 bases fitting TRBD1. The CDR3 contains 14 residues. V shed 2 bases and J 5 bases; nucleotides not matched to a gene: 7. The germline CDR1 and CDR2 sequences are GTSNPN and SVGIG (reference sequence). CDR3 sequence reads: CAWSPGGGPETQYF. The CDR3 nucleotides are TGTGCCTGGAGTCCAGGGGGCGGCCCCGAGACCCAGTACTTC.

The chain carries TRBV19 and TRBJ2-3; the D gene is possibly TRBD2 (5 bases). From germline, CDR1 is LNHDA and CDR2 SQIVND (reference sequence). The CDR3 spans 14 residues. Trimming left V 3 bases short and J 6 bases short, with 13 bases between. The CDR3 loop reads CASSIGVARDTQYF. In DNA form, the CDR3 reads TGTGCCAGTAGTATCGGGGTTGCTCGGGATACGCAGTATTTT.

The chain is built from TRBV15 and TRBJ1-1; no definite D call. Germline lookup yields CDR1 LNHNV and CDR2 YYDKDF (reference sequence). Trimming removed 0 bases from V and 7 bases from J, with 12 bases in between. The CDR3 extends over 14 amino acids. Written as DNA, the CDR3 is TGTGCCACCAGCAGAGATCTGATGAGAGGTGAAGCTTTCTTT. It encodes CATSRDLMRGEAFF. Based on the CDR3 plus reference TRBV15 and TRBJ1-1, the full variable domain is DAMVIQNPRYQVTQFGKPVTLSCSQTLNHNVMYWYQQKSSQAPKLLFHYYDKDFNNEADTPDNFQSRRPNTSFCFLDIRSPGLGDTAMYLCATSRDLMRGEAFFGQGTRLTVV.

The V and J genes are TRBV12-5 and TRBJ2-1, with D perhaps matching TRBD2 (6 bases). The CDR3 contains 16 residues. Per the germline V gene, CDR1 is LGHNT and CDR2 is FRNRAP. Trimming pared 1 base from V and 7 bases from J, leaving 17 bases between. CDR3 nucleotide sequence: TGTGCTAGTGGTTTGGACTCCGGGACCCGGGGGAATGAGCAGTTCTTC. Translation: CASGLDSGTRGNEQFF.

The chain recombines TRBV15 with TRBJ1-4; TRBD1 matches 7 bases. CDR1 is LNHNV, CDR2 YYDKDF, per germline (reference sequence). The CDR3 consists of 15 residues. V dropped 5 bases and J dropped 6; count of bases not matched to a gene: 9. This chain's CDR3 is CATSGVTGEYEKLFF. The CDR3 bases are TGTGCCACCAGCGGCGTAACAGGGGAGTATGAAAAACTGTTTTTT. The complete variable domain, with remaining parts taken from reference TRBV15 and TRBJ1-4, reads DAMVIQNPRYQVTQFGKPVTLSCSQTLNHNVMYWYQQKSSQAPKLLFHYYDKDFNNEADTPDNFQSRRPNTSFCFLDIRSPGLGDTAMYLCATSGVTGEYEKLFFGSGTQLSVL.

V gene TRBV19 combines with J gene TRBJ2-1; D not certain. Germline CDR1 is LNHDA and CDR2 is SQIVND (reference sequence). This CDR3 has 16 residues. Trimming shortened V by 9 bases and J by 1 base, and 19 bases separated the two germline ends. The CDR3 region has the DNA TGTGCCAGCACTCCGTCCGAAGCTGAGTCCTACAATGAGCAGTTCTTC. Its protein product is CASTPSEAESYNEQFF. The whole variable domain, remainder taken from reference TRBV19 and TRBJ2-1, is DGGITQSPKYLFRKEGQNVTLSCEQNLNHDAMYWYRQDPGQGLRLIYYSQIVNDFQKGDIAEGYSVSREKKESFPLTVTSAQKNPTAFYLCASTPSEAESYNEQFFGPGTRLTVL.

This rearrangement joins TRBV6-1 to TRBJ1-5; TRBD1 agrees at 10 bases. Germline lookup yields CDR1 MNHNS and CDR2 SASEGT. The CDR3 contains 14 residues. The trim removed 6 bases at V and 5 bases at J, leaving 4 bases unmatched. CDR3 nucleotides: TGTGCCAGCAGACCCGGGACAGGGGATCAGCCCCAGCATTTT. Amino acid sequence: CASRPGTGDQPQHF.

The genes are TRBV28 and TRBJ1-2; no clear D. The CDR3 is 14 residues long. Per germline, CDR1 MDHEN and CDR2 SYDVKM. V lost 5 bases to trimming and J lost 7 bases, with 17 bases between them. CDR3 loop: CASSQTLSGRGYTF. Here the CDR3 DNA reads TGTGCCAGCAGTCAGACTCTTTCTGGACGTGGCTACACCTTC.

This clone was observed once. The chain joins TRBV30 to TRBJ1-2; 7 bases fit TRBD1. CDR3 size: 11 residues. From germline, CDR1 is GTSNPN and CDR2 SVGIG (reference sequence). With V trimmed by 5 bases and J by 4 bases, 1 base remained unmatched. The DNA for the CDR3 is TGTGCCTGGCGGACAGGCTATGGCTACACCTTC. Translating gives CAWRTGYGYTF.

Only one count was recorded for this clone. This CDR3 is CATSRDTGANYEQYF. The CDR3, as DNA: TGTGCCACCAGCAGGGATACGGGGGCGAACTACGAGCAGTACTTC. This rearrangement joins TRBV15 to TRBJ2-7; the D gene could be TRBD1 or TRBD2 (6 bases each). The ends were cut back, 3 bases at V and 3 bases at J, with 15 bases in the middle. Germline V gene sequence: CDR1 LNHNV, CDR2 YYDKDF (reference sequence). CDR3 length: 15 amino acids.

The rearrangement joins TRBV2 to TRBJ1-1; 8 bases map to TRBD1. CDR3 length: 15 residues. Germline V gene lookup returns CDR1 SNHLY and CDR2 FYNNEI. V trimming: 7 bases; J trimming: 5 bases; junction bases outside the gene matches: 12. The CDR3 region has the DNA TGTGCCAGCAAAGAACAGGGGGGGGCTCGTACTGAAGCTTTCTTT. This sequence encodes CASKEQGGARTEAFF.

The CDR3 nucleotides are TGCGCCAGCAGTGAAGGGACGAAATACGAGCAGTACTTC. The encoded protein is CASSEGTKYEQYF. This sequence joins TRBV10-1 and TRBJ2-7; either TRBD1 or TRBD2 may supply D (5 bases each). This CDR3 has 13 residues. Per the germline V gene, CDR1 is WNHNN and CDR2 is SYGVQD (reference sequence). Trimming took 3 bases from V and 4 from J, leaving 10 bases between them.